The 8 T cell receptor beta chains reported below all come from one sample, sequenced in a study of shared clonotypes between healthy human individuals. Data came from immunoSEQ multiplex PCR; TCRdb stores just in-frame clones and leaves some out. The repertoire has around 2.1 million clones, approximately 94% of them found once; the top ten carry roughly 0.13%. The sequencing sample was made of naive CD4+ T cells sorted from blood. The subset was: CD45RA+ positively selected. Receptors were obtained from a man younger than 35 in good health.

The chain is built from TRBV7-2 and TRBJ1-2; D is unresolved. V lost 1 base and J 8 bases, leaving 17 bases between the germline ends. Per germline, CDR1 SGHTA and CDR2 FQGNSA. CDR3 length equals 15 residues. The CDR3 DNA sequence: TGTGCCAGCAGCTTAGACCTACTCCCGGTGGAGGGCTACACCTTC. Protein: CASSLDLLPVEGYTF.

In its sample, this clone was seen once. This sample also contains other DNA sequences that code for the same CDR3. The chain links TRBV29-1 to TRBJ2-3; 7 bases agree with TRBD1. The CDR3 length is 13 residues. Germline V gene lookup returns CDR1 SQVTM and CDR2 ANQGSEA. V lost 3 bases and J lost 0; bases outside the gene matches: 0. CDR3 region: CSVDRGSTDTQYF. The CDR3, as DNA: TGCAGCGTTGACAGGGGGAGCACAGATACGCAGTATTTT.

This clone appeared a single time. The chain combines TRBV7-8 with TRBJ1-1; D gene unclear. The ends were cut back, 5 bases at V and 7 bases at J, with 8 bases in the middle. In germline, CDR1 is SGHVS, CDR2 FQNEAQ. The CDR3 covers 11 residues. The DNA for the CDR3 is TGTGCCAGCAGCATTTCGGTTGAAGCTTTCTTT. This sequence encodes CASSISVEAFF.

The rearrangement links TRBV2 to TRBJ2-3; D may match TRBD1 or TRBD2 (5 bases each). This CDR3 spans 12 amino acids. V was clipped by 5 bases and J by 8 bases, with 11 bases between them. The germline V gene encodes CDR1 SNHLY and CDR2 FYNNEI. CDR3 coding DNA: TGTGCCAGCAGTAAAACAGGAGGTACGCAGTATTTT. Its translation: CASSKTGGTQYF.

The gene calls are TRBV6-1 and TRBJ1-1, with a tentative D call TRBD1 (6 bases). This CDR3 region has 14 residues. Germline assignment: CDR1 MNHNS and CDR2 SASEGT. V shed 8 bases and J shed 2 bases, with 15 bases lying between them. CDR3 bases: TGTGCCAGCCGCGGATGGACAGTCAACACTGAAGCTTTCTTT. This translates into CASRGWTVNTEAFF.

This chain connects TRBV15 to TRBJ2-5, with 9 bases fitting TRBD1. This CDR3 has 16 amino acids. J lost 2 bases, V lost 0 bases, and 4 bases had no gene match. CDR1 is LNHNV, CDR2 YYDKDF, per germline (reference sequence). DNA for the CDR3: TGTGCCACCAGCAGAGAGGGACAGGGAGGTCAAGAGACCCAGTACTTC. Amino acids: CATSREGQGGQETQYF.

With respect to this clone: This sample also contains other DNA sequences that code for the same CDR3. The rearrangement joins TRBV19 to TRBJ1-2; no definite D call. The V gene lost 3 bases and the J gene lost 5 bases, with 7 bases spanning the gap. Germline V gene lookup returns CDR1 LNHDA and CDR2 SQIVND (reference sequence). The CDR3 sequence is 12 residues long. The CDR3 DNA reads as TGTGCCAGTAGTATCCCCGGGTATGGCTACACCTTC. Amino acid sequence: CASSIPGYGYTF.

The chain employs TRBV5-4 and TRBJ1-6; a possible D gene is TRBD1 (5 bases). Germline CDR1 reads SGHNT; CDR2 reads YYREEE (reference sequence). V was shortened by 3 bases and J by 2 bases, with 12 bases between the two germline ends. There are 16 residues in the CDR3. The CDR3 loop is CASSSQGGAYNSPLHF. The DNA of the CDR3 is TGTGCCAGCAGCTCTCAGGGTGGCGCCTATAATTCACCCCTCCACTTT.